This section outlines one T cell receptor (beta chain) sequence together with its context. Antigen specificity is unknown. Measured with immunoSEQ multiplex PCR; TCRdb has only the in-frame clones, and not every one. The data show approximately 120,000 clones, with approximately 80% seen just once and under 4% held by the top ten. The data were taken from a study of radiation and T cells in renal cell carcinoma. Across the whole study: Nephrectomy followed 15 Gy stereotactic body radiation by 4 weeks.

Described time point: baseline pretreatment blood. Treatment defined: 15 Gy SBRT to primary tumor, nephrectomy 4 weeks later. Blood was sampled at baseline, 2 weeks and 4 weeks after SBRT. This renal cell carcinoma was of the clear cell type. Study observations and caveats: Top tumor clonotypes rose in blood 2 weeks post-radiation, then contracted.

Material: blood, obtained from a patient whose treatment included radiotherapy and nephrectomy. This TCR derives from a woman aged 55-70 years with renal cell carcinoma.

Here the CDR3 DNA reads TGTGCCACCAGCAGATCCGAGGTCGGTGATGGCTACACCTTC. Translated: CATSRSEVGDGYTF. The chain uses TRBV15 and TRBJ1-2; D is unresolved. Germline V gene sequence: CDR1 LNHNV, CDR2 YYDKDF (reference sequence). V was shortened by 2 bases and J by 6 bases, with 13 bases between the two germline ends. CDR3 length: 14 residues.